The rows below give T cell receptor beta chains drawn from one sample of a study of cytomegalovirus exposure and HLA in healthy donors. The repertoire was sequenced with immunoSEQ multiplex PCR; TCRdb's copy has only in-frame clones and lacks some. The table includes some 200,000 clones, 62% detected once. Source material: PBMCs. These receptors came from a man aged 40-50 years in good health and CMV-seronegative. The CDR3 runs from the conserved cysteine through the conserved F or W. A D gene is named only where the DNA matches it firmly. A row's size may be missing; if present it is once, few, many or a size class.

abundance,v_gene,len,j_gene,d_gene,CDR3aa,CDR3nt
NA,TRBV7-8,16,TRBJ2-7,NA,CASSYTRSGGSYEQYF,TGTGCCAGCAGCTATACACGGTCCGGAGGCTCCTACGAGCAGTACTTC
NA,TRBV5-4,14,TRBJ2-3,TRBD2,CASSLRREGLTQYF,TGTGCCAGCAGCTTGCGTCGGGAGGGCCTTACGCAGTATTTT
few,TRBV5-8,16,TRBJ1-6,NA,CASSFGGMGGNSPLHF,TGTGCCAGCAGCTTTGGGGGGATGGGGGGTAATTCACCCCTCCACTTT
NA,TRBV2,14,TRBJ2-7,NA,CASSWDLSSYEQYF,TGTGCCAGCAGCTGGGACTTGAGCTCCTACGAGCAGTACTTC
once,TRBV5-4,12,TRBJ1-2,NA,CASSFLSYGYTF,TGTGCCAGCAGCTTTCTTAGCTATGGCTACACCTTC
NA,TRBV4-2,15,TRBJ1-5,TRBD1,CASSRGGQGGQPQHF,TGTGCCAGCAGCCGAGGGGGCCAGGGCGGACAGCCCCAGCATTTT
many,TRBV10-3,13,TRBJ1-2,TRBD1,CAIGQGANYGYTF,TGTGCCATCGGACAGGGAGCTAACTATGGCTACACCTTC
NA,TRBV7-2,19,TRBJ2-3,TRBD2,CASSLLASGRKGDTDTQYF,TGTGCCAGCAGCTTATTAGCTAGCGGGAGGAAGGGGGACACGGATACGCAGTATTTT
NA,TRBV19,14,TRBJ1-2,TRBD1,CASSIPGGNYGYTF,TGTGCCAGTAGTATCCCAGGGGGCAACTATGGCTACACCTTC
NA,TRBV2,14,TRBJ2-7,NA,CALNPQGIVYEQYF,TGTGCCCTCAATCCCCAGGGAATCGTGTACGAGCAGTACTTC
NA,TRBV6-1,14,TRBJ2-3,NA,CASRAGTHTDTQYF,TGTGCCAGCAGAGCTGGGACTCACACAGATACGCAGTATTTT
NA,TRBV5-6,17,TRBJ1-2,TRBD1,CASSFGGDRRNNYGYTF,TGTGCCAGCAGCTTCGGCGGGGACAGAAGGAATAACTATGGCTACACCTTC
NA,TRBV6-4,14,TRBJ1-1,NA,CASSEGGLNPEAFF,TGTGCCAGCAGTGAGGGGGGATTAAACCCTGAAGCTTTCTTT
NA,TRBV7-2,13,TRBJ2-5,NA,CASSLEEGVTQYF,TGTGCCAGCAGCTTAGAGGAGGGAGTGACCCAGTACTTC
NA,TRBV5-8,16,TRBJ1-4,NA,CASSWGGGANPEKLFF,TGTGCCAGCAGCTGGGGCGGGGGCGCCAACCCTGAAAAACTGTTTTTT
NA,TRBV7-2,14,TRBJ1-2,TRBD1,CASSLGGQGYGYTF,TGTGCCAGCAGCTTAGGGGGACAGGGCTATGGCTACACCTTC
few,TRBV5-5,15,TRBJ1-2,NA,CASSLVWGDPNGYTF,TGTGCCAGCAGCTTGGTGTGGGGGGATCCAAATGGCTACACCTTC
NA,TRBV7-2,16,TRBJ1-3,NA,CASSFSQGLGGNTIYF,TGTGCCAGCAGCTTCAGTCAGGGCTTGGGGGGAAACACCATATATTTT
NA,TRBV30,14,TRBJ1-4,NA,CAWSTDKKGEKLFF,TGTGCCTGGAGTACGGACAAGAAGGGGGAAAAACTGTTTTTT
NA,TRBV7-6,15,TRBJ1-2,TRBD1,CASRQTGTGDNGYTF,TGTGCCAGCAGGCAAACCGGGACAGGGGACAATGGCTACACCTTC
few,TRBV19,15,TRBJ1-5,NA,CASSNGQGSNQPQHF,TGTGCCAGTAGTAATGGGCAGGGAAGCAATCAGCCCCAGCATTTT
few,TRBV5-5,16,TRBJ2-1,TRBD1,CASSDRTGKNYNEQFF,TGTGCCAGCAGCGATCGGACAGGAAAAAACTACAATGAGCAGTTCTTC
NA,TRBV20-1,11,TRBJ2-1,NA,CSGDLSNEQFF,TGCAGTGGCGACTTGTCCAATGAGCAGTTCTTC
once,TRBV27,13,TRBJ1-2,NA,CASSFGGDYGYTF,TGTGCCAGCAGTTTTGGAGGGGACTATGGCTACACCTTC
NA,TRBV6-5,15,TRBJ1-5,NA,CAGGFRGNGNQPQHF,TGTGCCGGGGGCTTCAGAGGGAATGGCAATCAGCCCCAGCATTTT
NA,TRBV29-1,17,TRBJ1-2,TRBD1,CSVEGWDRAPLENGYTF,TGCAGCGTTGAGGGCTGGGACAGAGCCCCGCTGGAGAATGGCTACACCTTC
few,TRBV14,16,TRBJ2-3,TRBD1,CASSRRTGRTSDTQYF,TGTGCCAGCAGCCGCCGGACAGGGCGAACCTCAGATACGCAGTATTTT
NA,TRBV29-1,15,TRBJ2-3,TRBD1,CSVVTGQGITDTQYF,TGCAGCGTCGTTACCGGACAGGGAATCACAGATACGCAGTATTTT
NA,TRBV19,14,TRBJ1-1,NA,CASSIGQMNTEAFF,TGTGCCAGTAGTATTGGACAGATGAACACTGAAGCTTTCTTT
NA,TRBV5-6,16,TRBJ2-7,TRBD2,CASSLDTSGVNYEQYF,TGTGCCAGCAGCCTGGATACTAGCGGGGTAAACTACGAGCAGTACTTC
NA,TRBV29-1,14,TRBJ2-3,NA,CSVEGGKGADTQYF,TGCAGCGTTGAAGGGGGGAAGGGGGCAGATACGCAGTATTTT
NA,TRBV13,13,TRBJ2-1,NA,CASSLVAYNEQFF,TGTGCCAGCAGCTTAGTAGCTTACAATGAGCAGTTCTTC
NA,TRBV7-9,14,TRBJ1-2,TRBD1,CSSSFQGQVDGYTF,TGTTCCAGCAGCTTCCAGGGACAGGTGGATGGCTACACCTTC
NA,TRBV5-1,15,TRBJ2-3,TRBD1,CASSLGQGAKDTQYF,TGCGCCAGCAGCTTAGGACAGGGGGCAAAAGATACGCAGTATTTT
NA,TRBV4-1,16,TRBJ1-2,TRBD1,CASSQEPGGVTYGYTF,TGCGCCAGCAGCCAAGAGCCAGGGGGCGTAACCTATGGCTACACCTTC
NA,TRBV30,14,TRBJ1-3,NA,CAWGRDSAGNTIYF,TGTGCCTGGGGTCGAGACAGCGCTGGAAACACCATATATTTT
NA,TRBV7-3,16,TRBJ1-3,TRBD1,CASSSWDRVTGNTIYF,TGTGCCAGCAGCTCCTGGGACAGGGTAACGGGAAACACCATATATTTT
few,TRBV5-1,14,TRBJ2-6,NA,CASRSSSGANVLTF,TGCGCCAGCAGAAGTAGCTCTGGGGCCAACGTCCTGACTTTC
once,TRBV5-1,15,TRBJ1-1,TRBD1,CASSLEQGAGSEAFF,TGCGCCAGCAGCTTGGAACAGGGGGCGGGTAGCGAAGCTTTCTTT
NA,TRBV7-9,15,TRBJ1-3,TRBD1,CASSPGQGRGNTIYF,TGTGCCAGCAGCCCTGGACAGGGGAGAGGAAACACCATATATTTT
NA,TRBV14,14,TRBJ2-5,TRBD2,CASSPRTREETQYF,TGTGCCAGCAGCCCGAGGACTAGGGAAGAGACCCAGTACTTC
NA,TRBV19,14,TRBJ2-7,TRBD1,CASSGQAPRYEQYF,TGTGCCAGTAGCGGACAGGCACCTCGATACGAGCAGTACTTC
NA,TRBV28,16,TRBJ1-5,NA,CASSTSGRDSNQPQHF,TGTGCCAGCAGTACTTCAGGTAGAGATAGCAATCAGCCCCAGCATTTT
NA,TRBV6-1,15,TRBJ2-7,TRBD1,CASIPDGTAYYEQYF,TGTGCCAGCATCCCGGATGGGACAGCTTACTACGAGCAGTACTTC
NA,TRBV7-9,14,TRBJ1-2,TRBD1,CASSTGQGDYGYTF,TGTGCCAGCAGCACTGGACAGGGGGACTATGGCTACACCTTC
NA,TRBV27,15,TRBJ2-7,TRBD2,CASRGAGGYSYEQYF,TGTGCCAGCCGCGGAGCGGGAGGGTACTCCTACGAGCAGTACTTC
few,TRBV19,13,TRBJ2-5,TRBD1,CASSNRGAETQYF,TGTGCCAGTAGTAACAGGGGGGCAGAGACCCAGTACTTC
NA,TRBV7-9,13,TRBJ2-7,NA,CFCKQKAAYEQYF,TGTTTTTGCAAGCAGAAGGCGGCATACGAGCAGTACTTC
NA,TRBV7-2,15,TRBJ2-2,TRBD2,CASSLVSGAAGELFF,TGTGCCAGCAGCTTAGTTAGCGGGGCGGCCGGGGAGCTGTTTTTT
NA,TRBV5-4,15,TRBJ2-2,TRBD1,CASSWDRANTGELFF,TGTGCCAGCAGTTGGGACAGGGCGAACACCGGGGAGCTGTTTTTT
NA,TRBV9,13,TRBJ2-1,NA,CASSVGVNNEQFF,TGTGCCAGCAGCGTAGGAGTGAACAATGAGCAGTTCTTC
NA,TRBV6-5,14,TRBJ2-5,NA,CASGRGTYQETQYF,TGTGCCAGCGGCCGGGGAACCTACCAAGAGACCCAGTACTTC